This T cell receptor beta chain was observed in a study of blood T cell repertoires in COVID-19. Study details: Material from acute and convalescent COVID-19 was sourced from the United States, Italy and Spain. Sources were T cells, B-cell-depleted T cells, or PBMCs; the material itself was cDNA or gDNA.

Germline CDR1 is SGHVS and CDR2 is FNYEAQ. This CDR3 region has 15 residues. The germline V and J ends were trimmed by 1 base and 5 bases, with 9 bases remaining between them. Assay used: immunoSEQ multiplex PCR; TCRdb lists only in-frame clones, some missing. The profile shows 120,000 to 150,000 clones, more than 80% of them singletons. The gene calls are TRBV7-6 and TRBJ1-6; tentatively, D is TRBD1 (6 bases). The sample taken for sequencing was peripheral blood. The TCR sequence derives from a human donor with acute or convalescent COVID-19. The donor label of this sample is uncertain. This chain's CDR3 is CASSLEGTNNSPLHF. The CDR3 nucleotides read TGTGCCAGCAGCTTAGAGGGGACAAATAATTCACCCCTCCACTTT.